A single T cell receptor beta chain is shown here with its context. TCRdb re-called the 5' RACE reads and gives one entry per CDR3 protein, without DNA. Its listing shows 440,000 or so distinct CDR3 sequences. This sample stems from a study of T cells expressing NK-cell markers. Germline CDR1 is KGHSH and CDR2 is LQKENI. The CDR3 totals 13 residues. The rearrangement uses TRBV18 and TRBJ1-2; TCRdb calls TRBD1, which cannot be checked without DNA. Sample: blood T cells: a sorted CD56 or NKG2C T cell subset, CD4+ or CD8+ T cells, or bulk PBMC T cells (not recorded which). The sequence was collected from a woman aged 18 to 75 in good health. This chain's CDR3 is CASSSEQVYGYTF.